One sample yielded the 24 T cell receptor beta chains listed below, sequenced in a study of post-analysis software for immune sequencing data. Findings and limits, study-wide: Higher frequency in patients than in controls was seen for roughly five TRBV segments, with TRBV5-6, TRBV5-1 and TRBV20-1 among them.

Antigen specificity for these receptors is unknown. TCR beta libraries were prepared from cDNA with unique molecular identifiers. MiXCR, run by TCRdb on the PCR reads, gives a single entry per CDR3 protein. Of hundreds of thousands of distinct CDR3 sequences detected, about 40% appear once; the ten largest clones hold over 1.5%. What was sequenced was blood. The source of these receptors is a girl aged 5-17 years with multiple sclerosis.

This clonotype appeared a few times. The CDR3 loop is CASSSRDAYGYTF. In DNA form, the CDR3 reads TGTGCCAGCAGCTCCCGGGACGCCTATGGCTACACCTTC. The chain couples TRBV13 to TRBJ1-2, with D maybe TRBD1 (5 bases). The CDR3 has 13 amino acids. V dropped 4 bases and J dropped 4 bases, with 10 bases sitting between them. Germline CDR1 reads PRHDT; CDR2 reads FYEKMQ (reference sequence).

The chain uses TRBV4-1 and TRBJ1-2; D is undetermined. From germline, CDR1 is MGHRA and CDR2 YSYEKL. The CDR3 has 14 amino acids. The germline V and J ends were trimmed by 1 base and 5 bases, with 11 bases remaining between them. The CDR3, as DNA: TGCGCCAGCAGCCAAGTGGGCGCGGAATATGGCTACACCTTC. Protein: CASSQVGAEYGYTF.

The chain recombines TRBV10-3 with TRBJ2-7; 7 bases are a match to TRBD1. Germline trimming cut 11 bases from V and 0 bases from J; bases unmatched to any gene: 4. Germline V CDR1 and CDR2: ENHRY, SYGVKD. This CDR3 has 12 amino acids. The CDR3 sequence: CAAGDSSYEQYF. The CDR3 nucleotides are TGTGCCGCTGGGGACAGCTCCTACGAGCAGTACTTC.

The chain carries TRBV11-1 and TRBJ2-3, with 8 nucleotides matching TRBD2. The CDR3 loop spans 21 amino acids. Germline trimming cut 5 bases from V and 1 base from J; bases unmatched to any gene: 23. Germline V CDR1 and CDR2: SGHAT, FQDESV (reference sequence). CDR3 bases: TGTGCCAGCAGCGCGGGAAAACTAGCGGCTTCAGAAATTGGGGGCACAGATACGCAGTATTTT. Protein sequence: CASSAGKLAASEIGGTDTQYF.

CDR3 in amino acids: CASSISSNTEAFF. The DNA of the CDR3 is TGTGCCAGCAGCATATCGTCTAACACTGAAGCTTTCTTT. The chain has TRBV7-3 and TRBJ1-1, with D unclear. CDR1 and CDR2 from the germline V gene are SGHTA and FQGTGA. V was shortened by 5 bases and J by 2 bases, with 9 bases between the two germline ends. The CDR3 totals 13 residues.

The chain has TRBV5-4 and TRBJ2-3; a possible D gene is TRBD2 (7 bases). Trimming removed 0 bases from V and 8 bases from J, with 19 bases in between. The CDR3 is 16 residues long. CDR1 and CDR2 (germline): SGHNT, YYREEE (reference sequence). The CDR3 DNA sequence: TGTGCCAGCAGCTTGGCCTCGAGGGGGGGGCAGAGTACGCAGTATTTT. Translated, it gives CASSLASRGGQSTQYF.

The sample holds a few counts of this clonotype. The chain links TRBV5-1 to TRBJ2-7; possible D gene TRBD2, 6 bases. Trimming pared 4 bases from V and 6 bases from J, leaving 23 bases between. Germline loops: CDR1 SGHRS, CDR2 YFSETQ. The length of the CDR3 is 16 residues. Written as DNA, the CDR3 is TGCGCCAGCAGCCCCTCGGGACTTCTAAACAAGGGCGAGCAGTACTTC. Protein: CASSPSGLLNKGEQYF.

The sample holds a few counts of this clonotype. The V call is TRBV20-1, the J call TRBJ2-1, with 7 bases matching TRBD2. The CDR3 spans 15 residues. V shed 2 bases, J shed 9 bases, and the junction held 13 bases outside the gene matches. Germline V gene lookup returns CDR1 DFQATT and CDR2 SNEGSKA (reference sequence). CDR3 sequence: CSARPGTTIMGEQFF. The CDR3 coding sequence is TGCAGTGCTAGACCGGGGACTACCATCATGGGTGAGCAGTTCTTC.

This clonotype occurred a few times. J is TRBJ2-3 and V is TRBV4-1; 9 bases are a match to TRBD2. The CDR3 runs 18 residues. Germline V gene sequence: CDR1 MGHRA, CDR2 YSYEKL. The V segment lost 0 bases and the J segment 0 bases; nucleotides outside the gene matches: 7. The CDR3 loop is CASSQDPGLAGSTDTQYF. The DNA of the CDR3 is TGCGCCAGCAGCCAAGACCCCGGGCTAGCGGGGAGCACAGATACGCAGTATTTT.

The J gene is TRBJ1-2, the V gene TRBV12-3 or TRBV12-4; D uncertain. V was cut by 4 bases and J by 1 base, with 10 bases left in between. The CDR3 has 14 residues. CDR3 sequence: CASSSDKNNYGYTF. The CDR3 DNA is TGTGCCAGCAGTTCTGACAAAAATAACTATGGCTACACCTTC.

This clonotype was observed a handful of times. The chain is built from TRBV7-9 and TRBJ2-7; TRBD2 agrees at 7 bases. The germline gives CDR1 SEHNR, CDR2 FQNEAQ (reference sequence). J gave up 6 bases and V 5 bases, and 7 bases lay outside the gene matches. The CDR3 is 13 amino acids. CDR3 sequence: CASSPPTSSEQYF. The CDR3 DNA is TGTGCCAGCAGCCCTCCGACTAGCAGCGAGCAGTACTTC.

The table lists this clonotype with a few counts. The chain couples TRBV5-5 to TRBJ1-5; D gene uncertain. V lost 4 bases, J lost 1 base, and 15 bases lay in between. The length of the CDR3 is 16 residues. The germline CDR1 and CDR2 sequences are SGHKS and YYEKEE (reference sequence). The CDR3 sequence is CASSPEGPLSNQPQHF. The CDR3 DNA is TGTGCCAGCAGCCCTGAGGGCCCCTTGAGCAATCAGCCCCAGCATTTT.

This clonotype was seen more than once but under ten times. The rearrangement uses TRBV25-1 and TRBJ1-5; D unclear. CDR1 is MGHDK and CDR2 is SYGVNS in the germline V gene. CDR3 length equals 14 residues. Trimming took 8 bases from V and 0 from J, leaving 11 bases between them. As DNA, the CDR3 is TGTGCCAGCGGCCACAGTAATAGCAATCAGCCCCAGCATTTT. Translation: CASGHSNSNQPQHF.

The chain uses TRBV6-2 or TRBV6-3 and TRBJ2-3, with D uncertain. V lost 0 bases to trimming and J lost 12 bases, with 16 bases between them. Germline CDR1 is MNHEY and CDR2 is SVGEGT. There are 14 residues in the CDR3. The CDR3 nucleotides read TGTGCCAGCAGTTACTCGAATCCGGCCGCGGCACAGTATTTT. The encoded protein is CASSYSNPAAAQYF.

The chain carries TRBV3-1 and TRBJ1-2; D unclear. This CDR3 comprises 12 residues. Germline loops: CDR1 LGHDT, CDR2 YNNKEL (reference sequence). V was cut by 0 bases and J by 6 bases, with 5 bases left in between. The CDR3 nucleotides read TGTGCCAGCAGCCAAGAAAAACATGGCTACACCTTC. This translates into CASSQEKHGYTF.

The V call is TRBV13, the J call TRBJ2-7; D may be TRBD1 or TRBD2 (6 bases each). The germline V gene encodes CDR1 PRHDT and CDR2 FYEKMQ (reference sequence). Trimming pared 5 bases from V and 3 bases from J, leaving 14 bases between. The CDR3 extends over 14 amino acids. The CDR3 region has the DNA TGTGCCAGCAGCGACGGGGGCCTTAGCTACGAGCAGTACTTC. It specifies CASSDGGLSYEQYF. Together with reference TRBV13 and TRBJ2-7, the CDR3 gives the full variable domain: AAGVIQSPRHLIKEKRETATLKCYPIPRHDTVYWYQQGPGQDPQFLISFYEKMQSDKGSIPDRFSAQQFSDYHSELNMSSLELGDSALYFCASSDGGLSYEQYFGPGTRLTVT.

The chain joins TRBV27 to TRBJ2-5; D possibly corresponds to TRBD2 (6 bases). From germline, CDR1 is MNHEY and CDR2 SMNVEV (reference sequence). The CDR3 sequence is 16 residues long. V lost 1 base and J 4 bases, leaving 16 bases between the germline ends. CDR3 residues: CASSLFPGVRGETQYF. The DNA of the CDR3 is TGTGCCAGCAGTTTATTTCCGGGAGTTCGCGGAGAGACCCAGTACTTC.

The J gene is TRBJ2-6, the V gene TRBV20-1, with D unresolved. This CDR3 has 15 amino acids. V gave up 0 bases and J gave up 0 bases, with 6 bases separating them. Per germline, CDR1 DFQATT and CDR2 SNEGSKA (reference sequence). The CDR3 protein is CSAREWSSGANVLTF. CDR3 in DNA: TGCAGTGCTAGAGAGTGGAGCTCTGGGGCCAACGTCCTGACTTTC.

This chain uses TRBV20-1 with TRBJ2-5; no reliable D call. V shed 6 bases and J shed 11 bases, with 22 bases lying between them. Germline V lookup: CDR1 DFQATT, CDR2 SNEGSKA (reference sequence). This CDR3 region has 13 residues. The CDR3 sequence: CSAREPPRGEQYF. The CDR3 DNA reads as TGCAGTGCCCGAGAACCCCCACGAGGAGAGCAGTACTTC.

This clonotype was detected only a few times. The CDR3, as DNA: TGTGCCAGCAGCTTAGTAGCGGGAGGGTTGGATGAGCAGTTCTTC. It encodes CASSLVAGGLDEQFF. The chain links TRBV7-8 to TRBJ2-1; TRBD2 matches at 11 bases. From germline, CDR1 is SGHVS and CDR2 FQNEAQ. V dropped 1 base and J dropped 8; count of bases not matched to a gene: 4. The length of the CDR3 is 15 residues. Full variable domain (missing parts from reference TRBV7-8 and TRBJ2-1): GAGVSQSPRYKVAKRGQDVALRCDPISGHVSLFWYQQALGQGPEFLTYFQNEAQLDKSGLPSDRFFAERPEGSVSTLKIQRTQQEDSAVYLCASSLVAGGLDEQFFGPGTRLTVL.

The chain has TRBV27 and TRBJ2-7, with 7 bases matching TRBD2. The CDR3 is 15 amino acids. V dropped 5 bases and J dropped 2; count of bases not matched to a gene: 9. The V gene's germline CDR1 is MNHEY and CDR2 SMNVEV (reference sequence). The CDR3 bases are TGTGCCAGCAGTCGCGGGAGCGGGACGGCCTACGAGCAGTACTTC. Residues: CASSRGSGTAYEQYF.

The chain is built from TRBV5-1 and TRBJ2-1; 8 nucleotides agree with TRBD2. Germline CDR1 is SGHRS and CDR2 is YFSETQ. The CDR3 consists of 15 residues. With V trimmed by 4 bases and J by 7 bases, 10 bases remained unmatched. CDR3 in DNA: TGCGCCAGCAGCCCCCGAGCGGGAGTGGGAAATGAGCAGTTCTTC. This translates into CASSPRAGVGNEQFF.

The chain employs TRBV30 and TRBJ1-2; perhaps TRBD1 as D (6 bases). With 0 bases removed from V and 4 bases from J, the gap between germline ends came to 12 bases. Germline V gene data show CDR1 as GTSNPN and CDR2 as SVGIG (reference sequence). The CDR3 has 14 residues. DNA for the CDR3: TGTGCCTGGAGTGTACGAGGGGGAGGCTATGGCTACACCTTC. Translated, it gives CAWSVRGGGYGYTF.

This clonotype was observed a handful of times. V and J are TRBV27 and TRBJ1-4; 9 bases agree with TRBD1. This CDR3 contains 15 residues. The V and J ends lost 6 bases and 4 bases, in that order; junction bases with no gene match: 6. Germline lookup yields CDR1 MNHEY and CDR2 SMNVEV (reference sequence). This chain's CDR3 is CASSDPGQGNEKLFF. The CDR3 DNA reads TGTGCCAGCAGCGATCCGGGACAGGGTAATGAAAAACTGTTTTTT.